A selection of T cell receptor beta chains follows, all from one sample in a study of cytomegalovirus exposure and HLA in healthy donors. The assay was immunoSEQ multiplex PCR, and TCRdb's table has in-frame clones only and misses some. The sample yields about 190,000 clones, roughly four fifths seen once. Sample: PBMCs. The receptors were gathered from a woman in her twenties or thirties in good health and CMV-seropositive. Each CDR3 is given with its conserved first and last residue. Fields, in order: D gene, J gene, clone size, V gene, CDR3 protein, CDR3 DNA. A D gene is named only where the DNA matches it firmly. Size tells how often a clone was seen (once, few, many) or the class of an expanded clone, and some rows leave it out.

d_call: TRBD1; j_call: TRBJ1-1; clone_size: -; v_call: TRBV19; cdr3_aa: CASTRDRAVNTEAFF; cdr3_nt: TGTGCCAGTACCCGTGACAGGGCTGTGAACACTGAAGCTTTCTTT
d_call: -; j_call: TRBJ1-1; clone_size: -; v_call: TRBV16; cdr3_aa: CASSHQGPNTEAFF; cdr3_nt: TGTGCCAGCAGCCATCAGGGCCCGAACACTGAAGCTTTCTTT
d_call: -; j_call: TRBJ2-7; clone_size: -; v_call: TRBV6-6; cdr3_aa: CASRSSLGRETYEQYF; cdr3_nt: TGTGCCAGCAGGAGTTCCCTTGGTCGGGAGACTTACGAGCAGTACTTC
d_call: -; j_call: TRBJ1-1; clone_size: few; v_call: TRBV5-1; cdr3_aa: CASSLVGGNEAFF; cdr3_nt: TGCGCCAGCAGCTTGGTTGGAGGAAATGAAGCTTTCTTT
d_call: TRBD1; j_call: TRBJ1-5; clone_size: -; v_call: TRBV6-1; cdr3_aa: CASIDRDFINPQHF; cdr3_nt: TGTGCCAGCATAGACAGGGATTTTATCAACCCCCAGCATTTT
d_call: -; j_call: TRBJ1-4; clone_size: few; v_call: TRBV7-2; cdr3_aa: CASSLARVEAEKLFF; cdr3_nt: TGTGCCAGCAGCTTAGCGCGGGTGGAGGCTGAAAAACTGTTTTTT
d_call: TRBD1; j_call: TRBJ2-1; clone_size: -; v_call: TRBV9; cdr3_aa: CASSVEGQGITYNEQFF; cdr3_nt: TGTGCCAGCAGCGTAGAAGGACAGGGAATCACCTACAATGAGCAGTTCTTC
d_call: -; j_call: TRBJ2-7; clone_size: -; v_call: TRBV6-5; cdr3_aa: CASSYIGAREQYF; cdr3_nt: TGTGCCAGCAGTTACATTGGGGCTCGCGAGCAGTACTTC
d_call: -; j_call: TRBJ2-7; clone_size: -; v_call: TRBV5-6; cdr3_aa: CASSFIRSYEQYF; cdr3_nt: TGTGCCAGCAGCTTTATACGGAGCTACGAGCAGTACTTC
d_call: -; j_call: TRBJ2-7; clone_size: -; v_call: TRBV6-4; cdr3_aa: CASSETFGVVRNEQYF; cdr3_nt: TGTGCCAGCAGTGAGACCTTCGGGGTGGTGAGAAACGAGCAGTACTTC
d_call: -; j_call: TRBJ1-4; clone_size: -; v_call: TRBV6-1; cdr3_aa: CASSNHPGKLFF; cdr3_nt: TGTGCCAGCAGTAACCACCCGGGGAAACTGTTTTTT
d_call: TRBD2; j_call: TRBJ2-7; clone_size: -; v_call: TRBV10-1; cdr3_aa: CASSEWAGESHEQYF; cdr3_nt: TGCGCCAGCAGTGAGTGGGCGGGAGAGTCCCACGAGCAGTACTTC
d_call: -; j_call: TRBJ1-1; clone_size: -; v_call: TRBV19; cdr3_aa: CASSIGLREAFF; cdr3_nt: TGTGCCAGTAGTATAGGGCTCCGTGAAGCTTTCTTT
d_call: -; j_call: TRBJ2-5; clone_size: few; v_call: TRBV11-2; cdr3_aa: CASSLAGEPETQYF; cdr3_nt: TGTGCCAGCAGCTTAGCGGGGGAGCCAGAGACCCAGTACTTC
d_call: TRBD1; j_call: TRBJ2-7; clone_size: -; v_call: TRBV9; cdr3_aa: CASSAQGAYEQYF; cdr3_nt: TGTGCCAGCAGCGCGCAGGGGGCCTACGAGCAGTACTTC
d_call: TRBD1; j_call: TRBJ1-1; clone_size: -; v_call: TRBV6-1; cdr3_aa: CASSAGTGEYTEAFF; cdr3_nt: TGTGCCAGCAGTGCCGGGACAGGGGAGTACACTGAAGCTTTCTTT
d_call: -; j_call: TRBJ1-1; clone_size: -; v_call: TRBV10-1; cdr3_aa: CASRDGQQNTEAFF; cdr3_nt: TGCGCCAGCAGGGACGGACAGCAGAACACTGAAGCTTTCTTT
d_call: TRBD2; j_call: TRBJ2-7; clone_size: few; v_call: TRBV7-8; cdr3_aa: CASSHLPQRETYEQYF; cdr3_nt: TGTGCCAGCAGCCATCTACCCCAGCGGGAGACGTACGAGCAGTACTTC
d_call: TRBD1; j_call: TRBJ2-2; clone_size: few; v_call: TRBV6-1; cdr3_aa: CASGGFGTGAGELFF; cdr3_nt: TGTGCCAGCGGAGGATTTGGTACAGGGGCGGGGGAGCTGTTTTTT
d_call: -; j_call: TRBJ2-2; clone_size: few; v_call: TRBV29-1; cdr3_aa: CSVVAGNTGELFF; cdr3_nt: TGCAGCGTTGTAGCCGGGAACACCGGGGAGCTGTTTTTT
d_call: -; j_call: TRBJ2-3; clone_size: -; v_call: TRBV5-4; cdr3_aa: CASSLAGTGVRDTQYF; cdr3_nt: TGTGCCAGCAGCTTGGCTGGGACTGGTGTCAGAGATACGCAGTATTTT
d_call: -; j_call: TRBJ2-7; clone_size: -; v_call: TRBV5-4; cdr3_aa: CASSLVGLNEQYF; cdr3_nt: TGTGCCAGCAGCTTGGTTGGGCTTAACGAGCAGTACTTC
d_call: TRBD2; j_call: TRBJ2-5; clone_size: once; v_call: TRBV15; cdr3_aa: CATSRGTSLETQYF; cdr3_nt: TGTGCCACCAGCAGGGGGACTAGCCTCGAGACCCAGTACTTC
d_call: -; j_call: TRBJ1-4; clone_size: -; v_call: TRBV7-2; cdr3_aa: CASSPRFPANEKLFF; cdr3_nt: TGTGCCAGCAGCCCCAGGTTCCCAGCTAATGAAAAACTGTTTTTT
d_call: TRBD2; j_call: TRBJ2-3; clone_size: -; v_call: TRBV4-1; cdr3_aa: CASSQVAGASTDTQYF; cdr3_nt: TGCGCCAGCAGCCAAGTAGCGGGGGCAAGCACAGATACGCAGTATTTT
d_call: -; j_call: TRBJ1-2; clone_size: -; v_call: TRBV7-9; cdr3_aa: CASSPSYGYTF; cdr3_nt: TGTGCCAGCAGCCCTTCCTATGGCTACACCTTC
d_call: TRBD2; j_call: TRBJ2-1; clone_size: few; v_call: TRBV5-4; cdr3_aa: CASSLDLSGSYNEQFF; cdr3_nt: TGTGCCAGCAGCTTGGATCTTAGCGGGAGTTACAATGAGCAGTTCTTC
d_call: -; j_call: TRBJ2-5; clone_size: -; v_call: TRBV5-1; cdr3_aa: CASTFGGQAQETQYF; cdr3_nt: TGCGCCAGCACCTTCGGTGGTCAGGCCCAAGAGACCCAGTACTTC
d_call: TRBD2; j_call: TRBJ2-3; clone_size: once; v_call: TRBV5-1; cdr3_aa: CASSQGLAPSTDTQYF; cdr3_nt: TGCGCCAGCAGCCAGGGACTAGCGCCTTCTACAGATACGCAGTATTTT
d_call: -; j_call: TRBJ1-2; clone_size: few; v_call: TRBV4-1; cdr3_aa: CASSQGVRNGYTF; cdr3_nt: TGCGCCAGCAGCCAAGGTGTTAGAAATGGCTACACCTTC
d_call: -; j_call: TRBJ1-3; clone_size: -; v_call: TRBV7-9; cdr3_aa: CASGPAGGNTIYF; cdr3_nt: TGTGCCAGCGGACCGGCAGGGGGAAACACCATATATTTT